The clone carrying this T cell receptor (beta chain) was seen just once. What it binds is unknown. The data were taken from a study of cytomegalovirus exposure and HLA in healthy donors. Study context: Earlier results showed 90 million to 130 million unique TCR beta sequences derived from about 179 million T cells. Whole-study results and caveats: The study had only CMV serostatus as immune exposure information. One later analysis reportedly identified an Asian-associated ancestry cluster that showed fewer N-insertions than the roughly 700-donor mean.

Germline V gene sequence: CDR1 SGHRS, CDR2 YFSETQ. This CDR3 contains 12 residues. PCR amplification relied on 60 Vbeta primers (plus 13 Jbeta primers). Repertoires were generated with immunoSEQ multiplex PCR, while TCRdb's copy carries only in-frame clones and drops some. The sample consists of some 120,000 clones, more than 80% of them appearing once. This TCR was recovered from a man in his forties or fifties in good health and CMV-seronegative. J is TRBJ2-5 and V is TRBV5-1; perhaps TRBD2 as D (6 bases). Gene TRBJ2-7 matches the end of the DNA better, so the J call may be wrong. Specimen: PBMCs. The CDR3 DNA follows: TGCGCCAGCAGCGAGACTAGACTCGAGCAGTACTTC. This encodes CASSETRLEQYF.